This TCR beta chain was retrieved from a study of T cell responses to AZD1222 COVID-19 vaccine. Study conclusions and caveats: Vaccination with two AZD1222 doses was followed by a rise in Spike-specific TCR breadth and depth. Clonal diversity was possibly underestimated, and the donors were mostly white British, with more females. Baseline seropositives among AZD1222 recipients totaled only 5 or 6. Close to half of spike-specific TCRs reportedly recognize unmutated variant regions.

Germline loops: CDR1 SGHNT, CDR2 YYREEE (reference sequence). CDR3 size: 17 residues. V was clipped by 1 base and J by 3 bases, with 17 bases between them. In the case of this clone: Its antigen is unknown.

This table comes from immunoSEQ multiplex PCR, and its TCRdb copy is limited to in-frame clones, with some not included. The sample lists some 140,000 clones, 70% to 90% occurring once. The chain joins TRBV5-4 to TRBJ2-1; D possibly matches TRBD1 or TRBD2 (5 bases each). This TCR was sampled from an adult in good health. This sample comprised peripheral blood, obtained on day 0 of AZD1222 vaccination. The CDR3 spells CASSLLGGQGRYNEQFF. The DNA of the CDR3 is TGTGCCAGCAGCTTGCTAGGCGGGCAGGGACGCTACAATGAGCAGTTCTTC.